This note documents a single T cell receptor (beta chain) sequence. No antigen is known for it. A read error may produce the germline difference seen at one junction end. The AllPrep DNA/RNA mini kit was used to purify genomic DNA and total RNA at the same time from each of the ten tumor samples. All RNA had OD 260/280 ratios above 1.9 and RNA integrity numbers above 6.5. Using a modified ARM-PCR protocol with multiple V-beta primers and a C-beta primer, the team built TCRB libraries from RNA through three nested multiplex PCR rounds. Starting from 0.5 to 0.55 ug of total RNA, TCRB-specific cDNA was synthesized using ProtoScript II Reverse Transcriptase and a C-beta primer. No unique molecular identifiers were described for the TCRB libraries. In the third PCR, barcodes and adapters were added over approximately 25 cycles with Deep VentR (exo-) polymerase, and the 250-500 bp bands were then gel purified. An Illumina HiSeq 2500 generating 250 bp paired-end reads was used to sequence the TCRB libraries. The paper's processing steps were these. Reads were cleaned with Trimmomatic, merged with FLASH, assigned V, D and J segments with MiGEC, and analyzed with VDJtools. Repertoire diversity was measured using the Shannon-Wiener diversity index, which was calculated with VDJtools. In TCRdb, the public reads were trimmed at Q25 with fastp and aligned with MiXCR, with productive beta chains retained. Records with the same CDR3 protein are collapsed into one entry carrying the most frequent genes and DNA. The authors' filters were not applied to this entry. The table for this sample lists approximately 14,000 distinct CDR3 sequences; over 65% of them were counted only once. Around half of the sample is held by the ten biggest clonotypes.

This entry comes from a study of tumor-infiltrating lymphocytes in glioblastoma multiforme (dated by TCRdb to between 2016 and 2019). About the study as a whole: The study tested whether intratumoral genomic heterogeneity fosters TIL diversity by jointly investigating somatic mutations, TIL diversity and immune response activity.

Study-wide conclusions, independent of this receptor: T cells were not sorted into functional subsets, and such sorting was noted by the authors as a future improvement. Clone frequencies may be distorted by RNA-based TCR sequencing because unequal numbers of TCR transcripts are carried by T cells. Generalizability was limited because only one glioblastoma patient was included in the TCR and somatic mutation analysis.

The receptor was derived from a male donor with glioblastoma. The specimen was brain tumor tissue.

The sequenced DNA: TGTGTCAGCAGCTTAGTTCGTTCCAGCGGGGGCTCGGACACCGGGGAGCTGTTTTTC. It is translated as CVSSLVRSSGGSDTGELFF. The chain links TRBV11-2 with TRBJ2-2; 8 central bases correspond to TRBD2. There are 19 amino acids in the CDR3, from cysteine to phenylalanine inclusive. CDR3 DNA is the only sequence kept; it has 57 bases, read in frame from the first base. The germline V gene gives CDR1 as SGHAT and CDR2 as FQNNGV.